Shown below are 25 T cell receptor beta chains from a single sample sequenced in a study of cytotoxic CD8 clonotypes in ibrutinib-treated CLL. Profiling relied on immunoSEQ multiplex PCR, and the TCRdb table lists in-frame clones only, not all of them. The table has 150,000 to 250,000 clones, 72% seen once. The specimen comprised PBMCs, sampled after 24 months of ibrutinib treatment. Source of these receptors: a human donor with chronic lymphocytic leukemia.

The genes are TRBV5-8 and TRBJ2-5, with D unresolved. There are 14 residues in the CDR3. Per germline, CDR1 SGHTS and CDR2 YDEGEE. The V end was cut by 1 base, the J end by 5 bases, with 12 bases between. The CDR3 DNA sequence: TGTGCCAGCAGCTTGTACCGCTTTCGGGAGACCCAGTACTTC. Protein product: CASSLYRFRETQYF.

This clone was picked up a small number of times. CDR3 region: CSVVIGSNTDTQYF. For the CDR3, the DNA is TGCAGCGTTGTAATTGGGAGCAACACAGATACGCAGTATTTT. The J gene is TRBJ2-3, the V gene TRBV29-1; D may be TRBD2 (5 bases). With 4 bases removed from V and 2 bases from J, the gap between germline ends came to 13 bases. Germline V gene lookup returns CDR1 SQVTM and CDR2 ANQGSEA. The CDR3 is made up of 14 amino acids.

In DNA form, the CDR3 reads TGTGCCAGCAGCCAAGTCTCGACAGCTAACTATGGCTACACCTTC. Residues: CASSQVSTANYGYTF. The chain couples TRBV4-2 to TRBJ1-2; TRBD1 might be the D (5 bases). The CDR3 is 15 amino acids. V lost 1 base and J 0 bases, leaving 9 bases between the germline ends. The germline V gene encodes CDR1 LGHNA and CDR2 YNFKEQ.

This clone was seen more than once but under ten times. The chain carries TRBV7-2 and TRBJ2-1; maybe TRBD2 (6 bases). The CDR3 extends over 15 amino acids. Germline V lookup: CDR1 SGHTA, CDR2 FQGNSA. Trimming removed 3 bases from V and 8 bases from J, with 17 bases in between. CDR3 DNA sequence: TGTGCCAGCAGCTTCACGGGAGAGGATTGGGATGAGCAGTTCTTC. Protein: CASSFTGEDWDEQFF.

V and J are TRBV5-1 and TRBJ2-7; the D call may be TRBD1 or TRBD2 (5 bases each). The CDR3 runs to 15 residues. Germline loops: CDR1 SGHRS, CDR2 YFSETQ. Trimming removed 6 bases at V and 0 bases at J, with 16 bases between. CDR3 bases: TGCGCCAGCATACCGGGGCCCCTCGACTCCTACGAGCAGTACTTC. Translation: CASIPGPLDSYEQYF.

This clone was observed once. V usage is TRBV18 and J usage is TRBJ1-1; no clear D gene. The CDR3 is 18 amino acids. Trimming stripped 2 bases from V and 6 bases from J, with 25 bases between. Germline V lookup: CDR1 KGHSH, CDR2 LQKENI. The CDR3 nucleotides read TGTGCCAGCTCACCAGTCGTGGAGGATGGATCCTTCGATCCTGAAGCTTTCTTT. It translates to CASSPVVEDGSFDPEAFF.

On this clone itself: This same CDR3 is encoded by further DNA sequences in the sample. The chain employs TRBV30 and TRBJ2-7, with D unclear. V lost 0 bases, J lost 4 bases, and 7 bases lay in between. This CDR3 region has 12 residues. Germline assignment: CDR1 GTSNPN and CDR2 SVGIG (reference sequence). As DNA, the CDR3 is TGTGCCTGGAGTGTATTGGGGTACGAGCAGTACTTC. Translating gives CAWSVLGYEQYF. Supplemented by reference TRBV30 and TRBJ2-7, the full variable domain reads SQTIHQWPATLVQPVGSPLSLECTVEGTSNPNLYWYRQAAGRGLQLLFYSVGIGQISSEVPQNLSASRPQDRQFILSSKKLLLSDSGFYLCAWSVLGYEQYFGPGTRLTVT.

There are a few counts of this clone. The chain combines TRBV25-1 with TRBJ2-5, with D perhaps TRBD2 (7 bases). The germline V and J ends were trimmed by 9 bases and 7 bases, with 21 bases remaining between them. Germline-derived CDR1 and CDR2 are MGHDK and SYGVNS. The CDR3 runs to 14 residues. Here the CDR3 reads CASQEGGGGVTQYF. The CDR3 DNA reads TGTGCCAGTCAGGAGGGCGGAGGGGGGGTGACCCAGTACTTC.

The V and J genes are TRBV5-1 and TRBJ2-7; TRBD2 agrees at 7 bases. The CDR3 is made up of 16 amino acids. V was clipped by 1 base and J by 2 bases; unmatched bases: 9. From germline, CDR1 is SGHRS and CDR2 YFSETQ. CDR3 DNA sequence: TGCGCCAGCAGCTTGTGGTCGGGAGGAACGACCTACGAGCAGTACTTC. It is translated as CASSLWSGGTTYEQYF.

CDR3 nucleotides: TGTGCCAGCAGTTCAGGGGGTCTTCGGGACACTGAAGCTTTCTTT. Protein product: CASSSGGLRDTEAFF. This chain uses TRBV5-4 with TRBJ1-1; 7 positions match TRBD1. CDR1 is SGHNT, CDR2 YYREEE, per germline (reference sequence). The ends lost 5 bases at V and 3 bases at J; junction bases unmatched: 10. This CDR3 region has 15 residues.

This sequence joins TRBV4-3 and TRBJ1-2; 10 positions match TRBD1. CDR3 length: 15 amino acids. CDR1 and CDR2 (germline): LGHNA, YSLEER. V dropped 4 bases and J dropped 8; count of bases not matched to a gene: 10. CDR3 DNA: TGCGCCAGCAGCCCCCGGGACAGGGGTTCGGGAGGCTACACCTTC. It encodes CASSPRDRGSGGYTF.

The V call is TRBV7-9, the J call TRBJ1-1, with D hard to call. V dropped 4 bases and J dropped 0 bases, with 12 bases sitting between them. The CDR3 runs 15 residues. In germline, CDR1 is SEHNR, CDR2 FQNEAQ (reference sequence). The CDR3 nucleotides are TGTGCCAGCAGCTCCCCGGGGATAGTGAACACTGAAGCTTTCTTT. Amino acids: CASSSPGIVNTEAFF.

The J gene is TRBJ2-7, the V gene TRBV6-5, with 7 positions matching TRBD2. The junction had 5 bases not matched to a gene; V was cut back by 2 bases and J by 4 bases. Germline-derived CDR1 and CDR2 are MNHEY and SVGAGI. The CDR3 loop spans 14 amino acids. CDR3 sequence: CASSYRRESYEQYF. The CDR3 DNA follows: TGTGCCAGCAGTTACCGGCGGGAGTCATACGAGCAGTACTTC.

This chain connects TRBV28 to TRBJ2-7, with 8 bases lining up with TRBD2. CDR1 is MDHEN and CDR2 is SYDVKM in the germline V gene. This CDR3 has 15 residues. With V trimmed by 3 bases and J by 4 bases, 8 bases remained unmatched. The CDR3 sequence: CASSFWTSTTYEQYF. In DNA, the CDR3 is TGTGCCAGCAGTTTTTGGACTAGCACGACGTACGAGCAGTACTTC. Full variable domain (missing parts from reference TRBV28 and TRBJ2-7): DVKVTQSSRYLVKRTGEKVFLECVQDMDHENMFWYRQDPGLGLRLIYFSYDVKMKEKGDIPEGYSVSREKKERFSLILESASTNQTSMYLCASSFWTSTTYEQYFGPGTRLTVT.

The chain carries TRBV6-1 and TRBJ1-5; D is perhaps TRBD1 (6 bases). The CDR3 covers 13 residues. Looked up from germline, CDR1 is MNHNS and CDR2 is SASEGT. V lost 10 bases and J lost 5, with 15 bases in between. The CDR3 sequence: CAIRRGKDQPQHF. The DNA of the CDR3 is TGTGCCATCCGGAGGGGGAAGGATCAGCCCCAGCATTTT.

The gene calls are TRBV6-6 and TRBJ2-3, with a weak D call TRBD1 (5 bases). This CDR3 has 14 residues. Germline loops: CDR1 MNHNY, CDR2 SVGAGI (reference sequence). Deletions cut 0 bases from V and 5 bases from J, with 9 bases between. CDR3 in amino acids: CASSYSTDRDTQYF. The CDR3 DNA sequence: TGTGCCAGCAGTTACTCAACCGACAGAGATACGCAGTATTTT.

The gene calls are TRBV7-9 and TRBJ2-5; D tentatively reads TRBD1 or TRBD2 (5 bases each). Germline CDR1 and CDR2: SEHNR and FQNEAQ (reference sequence). The length of the CDR3 is 14 residues. V was cut by 2 bases and J by 4 bases, with 11 bases left in between. CDR3 sequence reads: CASSLSLGVETQYF. Here the CDR3 DNA reads TGTGCCAGCAGCTTATCCCTGGGGGTAGAGACCCAGTACTTC.

The V call is TRBV7-6, the J call TRBJ1-2, with 12 bases that match TRBD1. In germline, CDR1 is SGHVS, CDR2 FNYEAQ. J lost 5 bases, V lost 0 bases, and 4 bases had no gene match. The CDR3 is made up of 16 amino acids. DNA for the CDR3: TGTGCCAGCAGCTTAGCTGGGACAGGGGGCGCGTATGGCTACACCTTC. It encodes CASSLAGTGGAYGYTF.

The chain employs TRBV15 and TRBJ2-1; D perhaps matches TRBD1 (6 bases). The germline CDR1 and CDR2 sequences are LNHNV and YYDKDF (reference sequence). The CDR3 runs to 15 residues. V was shortened by 0 bases and J by 4 bases, with 10 bases between the two germline ends. The CDR3 region has the DNA TGTGCCACCAGCAGAGAAAGGACAGCTTACAATGAGCAGTTCTTC. This sequence encodes CATSRERTAYNEQFF.

V gene TRBV5-6 combines with J gene TRBJ2-5, with D tentatively TRBD1 (5 bases). The CDR3 loop spans 13 amino acids. The V gene's germline CDR1 is SGHDT and CDR2 YYEEEE. Trimming stripped 4 bases from V and 5 bases from J, with 12 bases between. For the CDR3, the DNA is TGTGCCAGCAGCCCAGGGTATTGGGAGACCCAGTACTTC. Protein sequence: CASSPGYWETQYF.

This clone was recorded a few times. This rearrangement joins TRBV28 to TRBJ1-1; D is unclear. Germline CDR1 is MDHEN and CDR2 is SYDVKM. The CDR3 has 13 residues. The CDR3 nucleotides are TGTGTCGCCGAAGCCCCCATCGGCACTGAAGCTTTCTTT. Translating gives CVAEAPIGTEAFF. Based on the CDR3 plus reference TRBV28 and TRBJ1-1, the full variable domain is DVKVTQSSRYLVKRTGEKVFLECVQDMDHENMFWYRQDPGLGLRLIYFSYDVKMKEKGDIPEGYSVSREKKERFSLILESASTNQTSMYLCVAEAPIGTEAFFGQGTRLTVV.

This chain links TRBV7-9 with TRBJ1-1; D remains ambiguous. Germline CDR1 reads SEHNR; CDR2 reads FQNEAQ (reference sequence). The CDR3 has 12 amino acids. Trimming took 6 bases from V and 5 from J, leaving 10 bases between them. CDR3 loop: CASSLGSTEAFF. The CDR3 nucleotides read TGTGCCAGCAGTCTTGGGAGTACTGAAGCTTTCTTT.

The chain has TRBV29-1 and TRBJ1-1; D uncertain. This CDR3 is 13 amino acids long. V lost 7 bases and J 2 bases, leaving 14 bases between the germline ends. Germline CDR1 reads SQVTM; CDR2 reads ANQGSEA. CDR3 region: CSAVGQPNTEAFF. The CDR3 DNA reads as TGCAGCGCTGTGGGCCAGCCAAACACTGAAGCTTTCTTT.

V is TRBV7-9 and J is TRBJ2-7; possibly TRBD1 or TRBD2 for D (5 bases each). From germline, CDR1 is SEHNR and CDR2 FQNEAQ (reference sequence). This CDR3 contains 14 residues. Trimming shortened V by 2 bases and J by 5 bases, and 13 bases separated the two germline ends. CDR3 residues: CASSLSMGVHEQYF. CDR3 bases: TGTGCCAGCAGCTTATCTATGGGGGTGCACGAGCAGTACTTC.

The chain is built from TRBV7-9 and TRBJ1-5, with D maybe TRBD1 (5 bases). V lost 1 base and J lost 6, with 10 bases in between. The CDR3 is 14 residues long. The germline V gene encodes CDR1 SEHNR and CDR2 FQNEAQ (reference sequence). For the CDR3, the DNA is TGTGCCAGCAGCTTAGGGCAGGGTGGTCAGCCCCAGCATTTT. It translates to CASSLGQGGQPQHF.